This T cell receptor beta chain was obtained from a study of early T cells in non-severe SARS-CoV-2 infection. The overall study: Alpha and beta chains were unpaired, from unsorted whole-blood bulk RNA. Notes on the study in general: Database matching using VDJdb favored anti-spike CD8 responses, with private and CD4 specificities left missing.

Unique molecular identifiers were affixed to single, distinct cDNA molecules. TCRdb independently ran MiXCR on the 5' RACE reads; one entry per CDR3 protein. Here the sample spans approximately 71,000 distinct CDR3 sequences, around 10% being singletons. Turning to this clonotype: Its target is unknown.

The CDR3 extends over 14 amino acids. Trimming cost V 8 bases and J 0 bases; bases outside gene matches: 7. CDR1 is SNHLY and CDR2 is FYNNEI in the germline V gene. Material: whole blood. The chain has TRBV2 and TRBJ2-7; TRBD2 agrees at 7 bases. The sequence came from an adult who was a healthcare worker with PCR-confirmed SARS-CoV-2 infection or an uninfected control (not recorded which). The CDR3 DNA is TGTGCCAGCCTTGGGAGGGCCAGCTCCTACGAGCAGTACTTC. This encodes CASLGRASSYEQYF.